This is a list of T cell receptor beta chains from one sample in a study of T-cell reconstitution after alpha-beta-depleted transplantation in children. TCRdb reprocessed the PCR reads with MiXCR, giving one entry per CDR3 protein. The sample lists 250,000 to 300,000 distinct CDR3 sequences; over 9% were seen once. The sequencing used PBMCs, collected before TCRalphabeta/CD19-depleted stem cell transplant. These receptors were taken from a boy under two years old with acute myeloid leukemia, due to receive a stem cell transplant. The CDR3 runs from the conserved cysteine through the conserved F or W. The D gene is left open where the match is weak. For some rows the clone size is stated as once, few or many, or as a class when expanded; others skip it.

CDR3aa: CATKENNEQFF
CDR3nt: TGTGCCACGAAAGAAAACAATGAGCAGTTCTTC
abundance: many
j_gene: TRBJ2-1
d_gene: .
v_gene: TRBV15

CDR3aa: CASSSYQRGEETQYF
CDR3nt: TGTGCCAGCAGTTCCTACCAGCGGGGGGAAGAGACCCAGTACTTC
abundance: .
j_gene: TRBJ2-5
d_gene: TRBD2
v_gene: TRBV28

CDR3aa: CASSYSTRGRNSPLHF
CDR3nt: TGTGCCAGCAGTTACTCGACTCGGGGCCGAAATTCACCCCTCCACTTT
abundance: many
j_gene: TRBJ1-6
d_gene: .
v_gene: TRBV6-5

CDR3aa: CASSVEGGGQPQHF
CDR3nt: TGTGCCAGCAGCGTAGAAGGGGGCGGTCAGCCCCAGCATTTT
abundance: many
j_gene: TRBJ1-5
d_gene: TRBD1
v_gene: TRBV9

CDR3aa: CASSLTAGPSYNEQFF
CDR3nt: TGTGCCAGCAGCTTAACAGCGGGACCCTCCTACAATGAGCAGTTCTTC
abundance: many
j_gene: TRBJ2-1
d_gene: TRBD2
v_gene: TRBV7-3

CDR3aa: CASSEQGQYGYTF
CDR3nt: TGTGCCAGCAGTGAACAGGGGCAGTATGGCTACACCTTC
abundance: .
j_gene: TRBJ1-2
d_gene: .
v_gene: TRBV6-1

CDR3aa: CATSRDPPGDRATGELFF
CDR3nt: TGTGCCACCAGCAGAGATCCACCTGGGGACAGGGCAACCGGGGAGCTGTTTTTT
abundance: many
j_gene: TRBJ2-2
d_gene: TRBD1
v_gene: TRBV15

CDR3aa: CASSDIANTGELFF
CDR3nt: TGTGCCAGCAGCGATATAGCGAACACCGGGGAGCTGTTTTTT
abundance: many
j_gene: TRBJ2-2
d_gene: .
v_gene: TRBV5-6

CDR3aa: CASSQLVRGALQETQYF
CDR3nt: TGTGCCAGCAGCCAATTGGTCCGGGGGGCCCTCCAAGAGACCCAGTACTTC
abundance: .
j_gene: TRBJ2-5
d_gene: .
v_gene: TRBV3-1

CDR3aa: CASNMGRDGELFF
CDR3nt: TGTGCCAGCAATATGGGGAGGGACGGGGAGCTGTTTTTT
abundance: many
j_gene: TRBJ2-2
d_gene: TRBD2
v_gene: TRBV7-2

CDR3aa: CASSFWTEGETQYF
CDR3nt: TGTGCCAGCAGTTTCTGGACAGAGGGGGAGACCCAGTACTTC
abundance: many
j_gene: TRBJ2-5
d_gene: .
v_gene: TRBV28

CDR3aa: CASSLGPGQGQETQYF
CDR3nt: TGCGCCAGCAGCTTGGGTCCCGGACAGGGGCAAGAGACCCAGTACTTC
abundance: many
j_gene: TRBJ2-5
d_gene: TRBD1
v_gene: TRBV5-1

CDR3aa: CASSVQPTGELFF
CDR3nt: TGTGCCAGCAGCGTACAGCCCACCGGGGAGCTGTTTTTT
abundance: many
j_gene: TRBJ2-2
d_gene: .
v_gene: TRBV7-9

CDR3aa: CASSWGQGAYEQYF
CDR3nt: TGTGCCAGCAGCTGGGGACAGGGGGCCTACGAGCAGTACTTC
abundance: many
j_gene: TRBJ2-7
d_gene: TRBD1
v_gene: TRBV27